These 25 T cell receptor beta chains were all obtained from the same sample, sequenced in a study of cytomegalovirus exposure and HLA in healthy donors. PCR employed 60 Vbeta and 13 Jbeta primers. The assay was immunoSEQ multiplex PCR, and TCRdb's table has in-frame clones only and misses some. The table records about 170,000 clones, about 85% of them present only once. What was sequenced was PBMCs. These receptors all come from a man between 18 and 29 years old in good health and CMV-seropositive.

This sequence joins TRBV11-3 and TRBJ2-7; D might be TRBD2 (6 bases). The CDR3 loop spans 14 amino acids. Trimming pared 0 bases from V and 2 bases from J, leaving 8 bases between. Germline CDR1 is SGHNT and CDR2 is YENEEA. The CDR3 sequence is CASSLDSGAYEQYF. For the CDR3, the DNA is TGTGCCAGCAGCTTAGATTCGGGGGCCTACGAGCAGTACTTC.

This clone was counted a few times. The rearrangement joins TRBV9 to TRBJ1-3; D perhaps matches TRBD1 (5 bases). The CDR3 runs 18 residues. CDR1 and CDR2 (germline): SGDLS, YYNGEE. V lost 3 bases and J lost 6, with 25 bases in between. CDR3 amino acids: CASSGDKQDHSALNTIYF. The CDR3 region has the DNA TGTGCCAGCAGCGGTGACAAACAGGATCATTCGGCTTTAAACACCATATATTTT.

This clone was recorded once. The CDR3, as DNA: TGTGCCAGCTCACCCCTGGGGCAGGGGATGACTGGAAACACCATATATTTT. As protein: CASSPLGQGMTGNTIYF. The chain links TRBV18 to TRBJ1-3; TRBD1 might be the D (6 bases). Trimming took off 3 bases at V and 2 bases at J, with 17 bases between the two ends. The CDR3 covers 17 residues. CDR1 KGHSH and CDR2 LQKENI come from the germline V gene.

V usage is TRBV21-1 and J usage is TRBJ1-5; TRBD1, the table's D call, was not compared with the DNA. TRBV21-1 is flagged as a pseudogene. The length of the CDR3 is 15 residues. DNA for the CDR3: TGTGCCAGCAGCAAAGCTCCAGACATATATCAGCCCCAGCATTTT. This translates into CASSKAPDIYQPQHF.

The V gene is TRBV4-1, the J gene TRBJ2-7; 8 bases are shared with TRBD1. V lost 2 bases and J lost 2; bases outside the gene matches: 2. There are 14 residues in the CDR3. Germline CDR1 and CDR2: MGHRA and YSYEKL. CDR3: CASSQPGQAYEQYF. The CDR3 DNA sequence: TGCGCCAGCAGCCAACCGGGACAGGCCTACGAGCAGTACTTC.

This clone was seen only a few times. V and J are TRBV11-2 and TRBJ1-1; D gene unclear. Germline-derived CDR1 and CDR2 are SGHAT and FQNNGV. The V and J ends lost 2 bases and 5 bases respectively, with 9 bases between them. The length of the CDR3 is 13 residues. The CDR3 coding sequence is TGTGCCAGCAGCTTAACGGAGCGTACTGAAGCTTTCTTT. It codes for CASSLTERTEAFF. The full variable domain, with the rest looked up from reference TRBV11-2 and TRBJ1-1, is EAGVAQSPRYKIIEKRQSVAFWCNPISGHATLYWYQQILGQGPKLLIQFQNNGVVDDSQLPKDRFSAERLKGVDSTLKIQPAKLEDSAVYLCASSLTERTEAFFGQGTRLTVV.

The CDR3 here is CASSVDRGEQFF. The CDR3 DNA sequence: TGTGCCAGCAGCGTAGACAGGGGTGAGCAGTTCTTC. The chain links TRBV9 to TRBJ2-1; 7 positions match TRBD1. CDR3 length equals 12 residues. Germline CDR1 SGDLS, CDR2 YYNGEE. V trimming: 0 bases; J trimming: 9 bases; junction bases outside the gene matches: 0.

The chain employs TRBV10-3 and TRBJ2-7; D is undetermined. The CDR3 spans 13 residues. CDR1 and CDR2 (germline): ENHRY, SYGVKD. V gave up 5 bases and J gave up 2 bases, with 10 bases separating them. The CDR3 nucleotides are TGTGCCATCAGTATACAGAGAACCTACGAGCAGTACTTC. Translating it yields CAISIQRTYEQYF.

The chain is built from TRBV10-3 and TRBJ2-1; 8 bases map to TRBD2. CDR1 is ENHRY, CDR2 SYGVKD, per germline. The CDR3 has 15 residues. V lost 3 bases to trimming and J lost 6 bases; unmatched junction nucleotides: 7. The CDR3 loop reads CAISESGGHSNEQFF. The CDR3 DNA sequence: TGTGCCATCAGTGAAAGCGGGGGCCACTCCAATGAGCAGTTCTTC.

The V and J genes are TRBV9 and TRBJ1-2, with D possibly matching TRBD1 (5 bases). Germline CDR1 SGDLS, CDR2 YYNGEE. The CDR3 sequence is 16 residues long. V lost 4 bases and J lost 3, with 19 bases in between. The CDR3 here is CASSRSRYQGDYGYTF. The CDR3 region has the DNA TGTGCCAGCAGCCGATCCAGGTACCAAGGGGACTATGGCTACACCTTC.

The DNA for the CDR3 is TGTGCCAGCAGCTCCGGGACAGGGCTGTCTTTTAATGAAAAACTGTTTTTT. It codes for CASSSGTGLSFNEKLFF. V usage is TRBV2 and J usage is TRBJ1-4; 9 bases fit TRBD1. CDR1 SNHLY and CDR2 FYNNEI come from the germline V gene. CDR3 size: 17 residues. Losses at the gene ends were 6 bases for V and 4 bases for J; bases not matched to a gene: 12.

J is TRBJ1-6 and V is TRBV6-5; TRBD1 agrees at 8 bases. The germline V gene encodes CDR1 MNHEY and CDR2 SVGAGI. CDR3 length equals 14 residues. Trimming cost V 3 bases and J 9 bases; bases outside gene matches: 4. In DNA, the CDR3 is TGTGCCAGCAGTTATGGACAGGGTATTTCACCCCTCCACTTT. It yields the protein CASSYGQGISPLHF.

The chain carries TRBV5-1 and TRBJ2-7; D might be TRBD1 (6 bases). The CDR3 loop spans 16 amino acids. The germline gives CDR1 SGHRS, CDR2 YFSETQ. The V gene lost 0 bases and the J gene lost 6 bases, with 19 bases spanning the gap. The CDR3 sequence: CASSLGGQTGKGEQYF. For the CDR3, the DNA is TGCGCCAGCAGCTTGGGGGGTCAGACAGGCAAGGGCGAGCAGTACTTC.

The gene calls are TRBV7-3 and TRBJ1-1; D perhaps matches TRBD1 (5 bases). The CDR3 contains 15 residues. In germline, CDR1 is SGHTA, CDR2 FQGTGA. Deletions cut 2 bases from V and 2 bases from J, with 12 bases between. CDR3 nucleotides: TGTGCCAGCAGCTTACGTCCGGGGGAAAACACTGAAGCTTTCTTT. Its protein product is CASSLRPGENTEAFF.

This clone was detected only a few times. This CDR3 reads CASSQDLLAGASQETQYF. The DNA of the CDR3 is TGTGCCAGCAGCCAAGACTTACTAGCGGGGGCGTCCCAAGAGACCCAGTACTTC. The gene calls are TRBV4-2 and TRBJ2-5, with 11 bases identical to TRBD2. V lost 0 bases to trimming and J lost 1 base; unmatched junction nucleotides: 7. From germline, CDR1 is LGHNA and CDR2 YNFKEQ. The CDR3 is 18 amino acids.

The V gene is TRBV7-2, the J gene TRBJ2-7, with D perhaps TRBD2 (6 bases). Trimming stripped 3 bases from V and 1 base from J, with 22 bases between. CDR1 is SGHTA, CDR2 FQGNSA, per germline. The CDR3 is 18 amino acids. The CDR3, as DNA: TGTGCCAGCAGCTTTGATGTTTCGCGGACTATAAAATCCTACGAGCAGTACTTC. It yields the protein CASSFDVSRTIKSYEQYF.

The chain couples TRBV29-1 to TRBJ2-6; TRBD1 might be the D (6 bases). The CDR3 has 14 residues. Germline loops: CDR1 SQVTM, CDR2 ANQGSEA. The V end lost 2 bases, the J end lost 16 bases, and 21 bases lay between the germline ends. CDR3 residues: CSVENNRDKGFLTF. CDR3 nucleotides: TGCAGCGTTGAAAACAACCGGGACAAGGGTTTTCTGACTTTC. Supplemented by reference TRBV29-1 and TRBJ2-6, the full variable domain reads SAVISQKPSRDICQRGTSLTIQCQVDSQVTMMFWYRQQPGQSLTLIATANQGSEATYESGFVIDKFPISRPNLTFSTLTVSNMSPEDSSIYLCSVENNRDKGFLTFGAGSRLTVL.

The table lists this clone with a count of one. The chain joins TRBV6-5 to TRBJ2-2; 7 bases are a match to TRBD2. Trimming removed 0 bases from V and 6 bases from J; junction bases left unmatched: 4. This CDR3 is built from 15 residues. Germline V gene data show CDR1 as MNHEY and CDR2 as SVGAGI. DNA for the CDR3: TGTGCCAGCAGTTACTCGGGAGGGGTGCCCGGGGAGCTGTTTTTT. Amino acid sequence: CASSYSGGVPGELFF.

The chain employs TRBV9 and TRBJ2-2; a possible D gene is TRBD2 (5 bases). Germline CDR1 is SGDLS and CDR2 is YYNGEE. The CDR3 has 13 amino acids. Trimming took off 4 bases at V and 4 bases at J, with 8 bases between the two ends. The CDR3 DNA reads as TGTGCCAGCAGCTTAGGAGGCACCGGGGAGCTGTTTTTT. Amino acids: CASSLGGTGELFF.

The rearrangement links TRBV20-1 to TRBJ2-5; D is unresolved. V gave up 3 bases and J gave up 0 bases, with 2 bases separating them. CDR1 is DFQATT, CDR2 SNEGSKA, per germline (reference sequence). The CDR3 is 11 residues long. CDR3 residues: CSASNQETQYF. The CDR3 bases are TGCAGTGCTAGTAACCAAGAGACCCAGTACTTC.

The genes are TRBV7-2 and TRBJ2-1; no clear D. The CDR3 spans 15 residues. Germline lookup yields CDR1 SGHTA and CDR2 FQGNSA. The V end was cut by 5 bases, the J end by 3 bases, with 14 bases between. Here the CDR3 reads CASSVETGFYNEQFF. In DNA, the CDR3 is TGTGCCAGCAGCGTCGAGACTGGGTTCTACAATGAGCAGTTCTTC.

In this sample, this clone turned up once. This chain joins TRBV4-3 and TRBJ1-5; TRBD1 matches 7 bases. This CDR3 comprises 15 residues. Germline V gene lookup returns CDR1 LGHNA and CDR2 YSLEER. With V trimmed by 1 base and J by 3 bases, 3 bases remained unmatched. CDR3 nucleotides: TGCGCCAGCAGCCAAGGGACAGGAGTCAATCAGCCCCAGCATTTT. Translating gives CASSQGTGVNQPQHF.

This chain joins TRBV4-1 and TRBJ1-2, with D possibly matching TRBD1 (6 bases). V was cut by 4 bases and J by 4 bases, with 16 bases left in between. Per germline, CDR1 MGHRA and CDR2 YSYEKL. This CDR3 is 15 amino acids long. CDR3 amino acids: CASSLYREWGYGYTF. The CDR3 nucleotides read TGCGCCAGCAGCCTATACAGGGAGTGGGGCTATGGCTACACCTTC.

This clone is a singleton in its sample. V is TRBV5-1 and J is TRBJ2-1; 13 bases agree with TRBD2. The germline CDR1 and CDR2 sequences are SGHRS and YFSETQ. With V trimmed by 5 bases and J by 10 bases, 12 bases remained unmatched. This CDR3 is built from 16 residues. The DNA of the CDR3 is TGCGCCAGCAGACCACTAGCGGGGGGGCCATTATACGAGCAGTTCTTC. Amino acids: CASRPLAGGPLYEQFF.

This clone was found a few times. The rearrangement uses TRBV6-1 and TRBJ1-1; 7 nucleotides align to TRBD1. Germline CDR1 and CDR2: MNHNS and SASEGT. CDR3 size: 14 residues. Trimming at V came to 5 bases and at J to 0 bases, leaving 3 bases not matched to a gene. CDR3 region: CASSRQGLNTEAFF. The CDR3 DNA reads TGTGCCAGCAGTAGACAGGGACTGAACACTGAAGCTTTCTTT.